The TCR beta chain under discussion was sequenced for a study of T-cell reconstitution after alpha-beta-depleted transplantation in children. Unique molecular identifiers were used to barcode this TCRbeta library. TCRdb processed the PCR reads anew with MiXCR; each CDR3 protein has one entry. The sample lists about 110,000 distinct CDR3 sequences; over 9% were seen once. Sequencing was performed on PBMCs from the stem cell graft donor, taken from the stem cell graft. The sequence was obtained from a human donor who donated a stem cell graft to a child with acute lymphoblastic leukemia.

The chain's CDR3 is CASSLLGTGPYEQYF. The CDR3 DNA is TGTGCCAGCAGCTTATTGGGGACAGGCCCCTACGAGCAGTACTTC. This chain links TRBV7-9 with TRBJ2-7; TRBD1 matches at 8 bases. CDR1 and CDR2 (germline): SEHNR, FQNEAQ (reference sequence). With 2 bases clipped from V and 2 bases from J, the junction kept 5 bases outside the gene matches. This CDR3 is built from 15 residues.